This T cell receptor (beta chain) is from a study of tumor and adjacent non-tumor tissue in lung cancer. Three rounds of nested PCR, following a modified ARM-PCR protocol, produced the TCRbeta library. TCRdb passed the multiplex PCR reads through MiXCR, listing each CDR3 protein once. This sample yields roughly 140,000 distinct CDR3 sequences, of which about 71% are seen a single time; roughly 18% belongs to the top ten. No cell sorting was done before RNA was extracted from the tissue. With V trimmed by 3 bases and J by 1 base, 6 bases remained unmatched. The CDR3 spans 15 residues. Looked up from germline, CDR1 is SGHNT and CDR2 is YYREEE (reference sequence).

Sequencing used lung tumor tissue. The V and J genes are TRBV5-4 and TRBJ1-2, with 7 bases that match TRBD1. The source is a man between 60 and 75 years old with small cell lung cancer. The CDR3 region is CASSSYRGLNYGYTF. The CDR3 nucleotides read TGTGCCAGCAGCTCTTACAGGGGACTTAACTATGGCTACACCTTC.